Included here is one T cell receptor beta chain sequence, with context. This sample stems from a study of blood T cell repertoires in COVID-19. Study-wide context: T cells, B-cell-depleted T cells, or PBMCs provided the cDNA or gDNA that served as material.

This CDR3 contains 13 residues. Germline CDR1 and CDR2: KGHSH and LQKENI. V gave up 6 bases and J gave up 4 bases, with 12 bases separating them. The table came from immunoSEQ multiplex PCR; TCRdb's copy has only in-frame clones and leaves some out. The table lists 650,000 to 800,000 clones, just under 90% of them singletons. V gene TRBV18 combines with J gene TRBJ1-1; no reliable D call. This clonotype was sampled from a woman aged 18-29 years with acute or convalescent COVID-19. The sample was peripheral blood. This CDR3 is CASSQDSGTEAFF. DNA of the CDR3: TGTGCCAGCTCTCAGGACTCGGGCACTGAAGCTTTCTTT.